This is a list of T cell receptor beta chains from one sample in a study of cytomegalovirus exposure and HLA in healthy donors. Sequenced by immunoSEQ multiplex PCR; TCRdb stores in-frame clones only, minus some. The data show approximately 120,000 clones, roughly four fifths seen once. The specimen was PBMCs. The receptor set was obtained from a woman aged 50 to 60 in good health and CMV-seropositive. Both conserved end residues are part of each CDR3. The D gene is left open where the match is weak. Size tells how often a clone was seen (once, few, many) or the class of an expanded clone, and some rows leave it out.

j_gene	v_gene	abundance	d_gene	CDR3aa	CDR3nt
TRBJ2-1	TRBV28	NA	TRBD2	CASSGGDFYNEQFF	TGTGCCAGCAGTGGGGGGGACTTCTACAATGAGCAGTTCTTC
TRBJ2-1	TRBV6-6	NA	TRBD1	CASSTTGDEQFF	TGTGCCAGCAGCACGACAGGGGATGAGCAGTTCTTC
TRBJ1-2	TRBV11-2	NA	NA	CASGDNYGYTF	TGTGCCAGCGGAGACAACTATGGCTACACCTTC
TRBJ1-2	TRBV27	once	TRBD1	CASSLRDSGYGYTF	TGTGCCAGCAGTTTGAGGGACAGCGGCTATGGCTACACCTTC
TRBJ2-5	TRBV29-1	few	TRBD1	CSVNRQGHTLYEETQYF	TGCAGCGTCAATCGACAGGGACATACCCTATATGAGGAGACCCAGTACTTC
TRBJ1-6	TRBV9	few	NA	CASSVDEGIENSPLHF	TGTGCCAGCAGCGTAGACGAGGGAATCGAAAATTCACCCCTCCACTTT
TRBJ1-3	TRBV6-5	few	TRBD1	CASSSPTGPHGNTIYF	TGTGCCAGCAGTTCCCCGACAGGGCCCCATGGAAACACCATATATTTT
TRBJ2-5	TRBV28	NA	NA	CASSFGQSRETQYF	TGTGCCAGCAGTTTCGGACAAAGCAGGGAGACCCAGTACTTC
TRBJ1-2	TRBV19	NA	NA	CASILESEPTNFTF	TGTGCCAGTATCCTCGAATCAGAACCAACCAATTTCACCTTC
TRBJ1-5	TRBV6-6	NA	NA	CASSYEEGSNQPQHF	TGTGCCAGCAGTTACGAGGAGGGGAGCAATCAGCCCCAGCATTTT
TRBJ2-2	TRBV6-6	NA	TRBD1	CASRIRDRVLGELFF	TGTGCCAGCAGAATCCGGGACAGGGTTTTAGGGGAGCTGTTTTTT
TRBJ1-3	TRBV5-1	NA	NA	CASSFTGSAGATGNTIYF	TGCGCCAGCAGCTTTACGGGGTCCGCAGGGGCCACTGGAAACACCATATATTTT
TRBJ2-1	TRBV2	NA	TRBD1	CASRGQGAYNEQFF	TGTGCCAGCCGAGGACAGGGGGCCTACAATGAGCAGTTCTTC
TRBJ2-7	TRBV5-6	NA	TRBD1	CASSLGNRGEQYF	TGTGCCAGCAGCTTGGGGAACAGGGGCGAGCAGTACTTC
TRBJ2-3	TRBV6-5	NA	TRBD2	CASSQRGGGNTQYF	TGTGCCAGCAGTCAGCGGGGGGGCGGAAATACGCAGTATTTT
TRBJ2-4	TRBV5-1	NA	NA	CASSPATGAKNIQYF	TGCGCCAGCTCGCCAGCGACAGGAGCCAAAAACATTCAGTACTTC
TRBJ1-5	TRBV9	once	TRBD1	CASSVGQGINQPQHF	TGTGCCAGCAGCGTAGGACAGGGGATCAATCAGCCCCAGCATTTT
TRBJ1-3	TRBV28	NA	NA	CASRLGLGNTIYF	TGTGCCAGCAGACTGGGGCTTGGAAACACCATATATTTT
TRBJ2-5	TRBV19	NA	TRBD1	CAGDRDQETQYF	TGTGCGGGGGACAGGGACCAAGAGACCCAGTACTTC
TRBJ2-1	TRBV5-1	NA	TRBD2	CASSFRGGVVDEQFF	TGCGCCAGCAGCTTCCGGGGGGGGGTCGTGGATGAGCAGTTCTTC
TRBJ1-5	TRBV27	NA	NA	CASSLQGARNQPQHF	TGTGCCAGCAGTTTACAAGGGGCCCGCAATCAGCCCCAGCATTTT
TRBJ2-2	TRBV19	NA	TRBD1	CASRYRGAGELFF	TGTGCCAGTAGGTACAGGGGGGCCGGGGAGCTGTTTTTT
TRBJ1-2	TRBV25-1	NA	TRBD1	CASSAAQGQGFGYGYTF	TGTGCCAGCAGCGCTGCCCAGGGACAGGGATTTGGCTATGGCTACACCTTC
TRBJ2-3	TRBV5-1	NA	TRBD1	CASSGLGQGTDTQYF	TGCGCCAGTTCCGGTCTAGGACAGGGCACAGATACGCAGTATTTT
TRBJ2-7	TRBV10-2	NA	NA	CASSGRGLAYEQYF	TGCGCCAGCAGTGGTCGGGGATTAGCCTACGAGCAGTACTTC
TRBJ1-6	TRBV7-8	NA	NA	CASRLGLGSSYNSPLHF	TGTGCCAGCAGGCTCGGGTTGGGGAGCTCCTATAATTCACCCCTCCACTTT
TRBJ2-1	TRBV28	NA	TRBD2	CASSFFGGEFF	TGTGCCAGCAGTTTCTTTGGGGGGGAGTTCTTC
TRBJ2-1	TRBV2	NA	TRBD2	CASSDRSGGTAQFF	TGTGCCAGCAGTGATCGGAGCGGGGGAACCGCGCAGTTCTTC
TRBJ2-5	TRBV28	NA	NA	CASSLGQGGETQYF	TGTGCCAGCAGTTTAGGGCAGGGAGGAGAGACCCAGTACTTC
TRBJ1-6	TRBV27	few	TRBD1	CASSPGTGPEPLHF	TGTGCCAGCAGTCCCGGGACAGGCCCGGAGCCCCTCCACTTT
TRBJ2-5	TRBV5-6	NA	NA	CASSLTRGETQYF	TGTGCCAGCAGCCTTACCCGAGGAGAGACCCAGTACTTC
TRBJ2-7	TRBV5-1	NA	NA	CASSLKTSQSSYEQYF	TGCGCCAGCAGCTTGAAAACTTCACAGAGCTCCTACGAGCAGTACTTC
TRBJ1-5	TRBV19	NA	TRBD1	CASSWTGYQPQHF	TGTGCCAGTAGTTGGACAGGGTATCAGCCCCAGCATTTT
TRBJ1-5	TRBV4-3	NA	NA	CASSQGTAINQPQHF	TGCGCCAGCAGCCAAGGGACAGCTATCAATCAGCCCCAGCATTTT
TRBJ2-2	TRBV9	NA	NA	CASSAQQVTGELFF	TGTGCCAGCAGCGCGCAACAGGTCACCGGGGAGCTGTTTTTT
TRBJ2-5	TRBV19	NA	TRBD2	CASSIRLAQETQYF	TGTGCCAGTAGCATTAGACTAGCGCAAGAGACCCAGTACTTC
TRBJ2-3	TRBV6-6	few	NA	CASSWTATDTQYF	TGTGCCAGCAGTTGGACAGCCACAGATACGCAGTATTTT
TRBJ1-2	TRBV6-1	once	NA	CASSDGSAIYGYTF	TGTGCCAGCAGTGACGGGTCGGCTATCTATGGCTACACCTTC
TRBJ1-3	TRBV10-3	few	TRBD1	CAIGQGGNTIYF	TGTGCCATAGGACAGGGGGGAAACACCATATATTTT
TRBJ2-3	TRBV1	NA	NA	CTSSQLASGGGDTQYF	TGCACCAGCAGCCAATTGGCTAGCGGGGGGGGAGATACGCAGTATTTT
TRBJ2-1	TRBV11-2	NA	TRBD1	CASSYRQGASYNEQFF	TGTGCCAGCAGCTACCGACAGGGGGCTTCCTACAATGAGCAGTTCTTC
TRBJ1-5	TRBV5-1	NA	NA	CASSLGTGNQPQHF	TGCGCCAGCAGCTTGGGGACGGGAAATCAGCCCCAGCATTTT